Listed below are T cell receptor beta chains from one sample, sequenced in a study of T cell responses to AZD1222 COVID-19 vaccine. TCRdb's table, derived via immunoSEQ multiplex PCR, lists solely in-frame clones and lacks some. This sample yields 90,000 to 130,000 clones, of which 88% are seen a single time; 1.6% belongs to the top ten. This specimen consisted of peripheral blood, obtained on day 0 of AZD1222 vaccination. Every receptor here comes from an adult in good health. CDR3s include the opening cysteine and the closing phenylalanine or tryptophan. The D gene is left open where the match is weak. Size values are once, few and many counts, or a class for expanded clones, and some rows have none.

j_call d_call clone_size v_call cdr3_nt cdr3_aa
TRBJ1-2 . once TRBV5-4 TGTGCCAGCACTGTAGGGGGCTATGGCTACACCTTC CASTVGGYGYTF
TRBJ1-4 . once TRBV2 TGTGCCAGTCGGGGCGACAGAGTCCTTGAAAAACTGTTTTTT CASRGDRVLEKLFF
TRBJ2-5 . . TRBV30 TGTGCCTGGAGAGCAGGGCTTCAAGAGACCCAGTACTTC CAWRAGLQETQYF
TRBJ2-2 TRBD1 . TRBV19 TGTGCCAGTACAGGACAGGCTAACACCGGGGAGCTGTTTTTT CASTGQANTGELFF
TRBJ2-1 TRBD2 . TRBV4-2 TGTGCCAGCAGCCAAGGGACCGGGACTAGCGGATACAATGAGCAGTTCTTC CASSQGTGTSGYNEQFF
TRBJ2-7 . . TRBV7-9 TGTGCCAGCAGCTTATCCGACAGCTACGAGCAGTACTTC CASSLSDSYEQYF
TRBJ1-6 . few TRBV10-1 TGCGCCAGCAGCCGACAGGCGGATTCACCCCTCCACTTT CASSRQADSPLHF
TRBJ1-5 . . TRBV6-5 TGTGCCAGCACCGAGAGGGGCGATCAGCCCCAGCATTTT CASTERGDQPQHF
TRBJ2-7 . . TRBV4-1 TGCGCCAGCAGCCAAGAAACGGCTTTGGGGGCAGGGGTAGCCTACGAGCAGTACTTC CASSQETALGAGVAYEQYF
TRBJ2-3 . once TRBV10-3 TGTGCCATCAGTGAGTCGGGAGGGGGCTTCGCAGATACGCAGTATTTT CAISESGGGFADTQYF
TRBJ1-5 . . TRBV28 TGTGCCAGCAGTTTATGGGGATCCGGCAATCAGCCCCAGCATTTT CASSLWGSGNQPQHF
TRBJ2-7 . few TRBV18 TGTGCCAGCTCACCTTCGACGGACCGGTACGAGCAGTACTTC CASSPSTDRYEQYF
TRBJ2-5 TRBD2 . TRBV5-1 TGCGCCAGCAGCGGGGGACTAGCGGGAGAGACCCAGTACTTC CASSGGLAGETQYF
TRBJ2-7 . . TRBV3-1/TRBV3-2 TGTGCCAGCAGCCAAACAGGGTACGAGCAGTACTTC CASSQTGYEQYF
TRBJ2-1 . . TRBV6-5 TGTGCCAGCAGTCCGACCGCCACAGGATTCGGTGAGCAGTTCTTC CASSPTATGFGEQFF
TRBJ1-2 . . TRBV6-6 TGTGCCAGCAGTTATGGCAGGCAGGGCAATGGCTACACCTTC CASSYGRQGNGYTF
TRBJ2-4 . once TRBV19 TGTGCCAGTACGGGGGTAACGCGGGGGCTAAACATTCAGTACTTC CASTGVTRGLNIQYF
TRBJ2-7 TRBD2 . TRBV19 TGTGCCAGTAGTATCGGGGAGGGCTACGAGCAGTACTTC CASSIGEGYEQYF
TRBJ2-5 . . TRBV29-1 TGCAGCGTTCCCGCGCTGGGGAGAGAGACCCAGTACTTC CSVPALGRETQYF
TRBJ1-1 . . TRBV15 TGTGCCACCAGCAGAGGGAGAAGGGAGAACACTGAAGCTTTCTTT CATSRGRRENTEAFF
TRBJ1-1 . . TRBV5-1 TGCGCCAGCAGCTTCACCGGGCCCCCGGACACTGAAGCTTTCTTT CASSFTGPPDTEAFF